This T cell receptor (beta chain) stems from a study of blood T cell repertoires in COVID-19. Some clones are missing from TCRdb's copy, which holds only in-frame ones; the method was immunoSEQ multiplex PCR. This sample has approximately 100,000 clones, with 91% found just once. The CDR3 sequence is 12 residues long. The J segment lost 5 bases and the V segment lost 7 bases, leaving 6 bases of the junction unmatched. Germline CDR1 is SQVTM and CDR2 is ANQGSEA. This clone was seen a few times. The sequenced sample consisted of peripheral blood. The chain is built from TRBV29-1 and TRBJ2-5; 8 bases agree with TRBD1. The sequence derives from a middle-aged man with acute or convalescent COVID-19. The DNA of the CDR3 is TGCAGCGGCGGGCCAGGGGGCGAGACCCAGTACTTC. Protein: CSGGPGGETQYF.